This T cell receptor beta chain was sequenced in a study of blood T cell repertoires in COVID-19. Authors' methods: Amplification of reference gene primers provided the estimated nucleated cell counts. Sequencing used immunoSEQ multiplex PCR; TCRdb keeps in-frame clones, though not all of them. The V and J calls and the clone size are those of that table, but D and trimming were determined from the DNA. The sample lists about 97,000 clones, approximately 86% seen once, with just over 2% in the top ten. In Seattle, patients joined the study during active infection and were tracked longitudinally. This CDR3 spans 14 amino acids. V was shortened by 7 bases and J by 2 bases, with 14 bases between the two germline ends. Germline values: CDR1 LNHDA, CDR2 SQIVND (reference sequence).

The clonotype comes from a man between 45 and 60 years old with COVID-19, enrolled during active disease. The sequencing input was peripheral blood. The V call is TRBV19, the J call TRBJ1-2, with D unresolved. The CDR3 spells CASTIGSGNYGYTF. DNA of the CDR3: TGTGCCAGTACTATTGGATCGGGAAACTATGGCTACACCTTC.